This T cell receptor (beta chain) was documented in a study of OX40 agonist ivuxolimab in advanced cancers. For the study at large: Ivuxolimab was administered intravenously to patients at 0.01 to 10 mg/kg every 2 weeks. General observations from the study: Clones of CD4+ and CD8+ blood T cells grew by week 6 at doses of 0.1 to 3.0 mg/kg. Average numbers of expanded clones were greater in CD8+ T cells than in CD4+.

About this clone itself: Its antigen remains unknown.

Between the trimmed V and J ends, which lost 6 bases and 5 bases, there was a span of 20 bases. The CDR3 is 15 residues long. Germline V gene sequence: CDR1 KGHSH, CDR2 LQKENI. The protocol was immunoSEQ multiplex PCR, while the TCRdb copy is restricted to in-frame clones and leaves out a portion. The sample lists 40,000 to 50,000 clones, approximately 83% occurring once. This rearrangement joins TRBV18 to TRBJ2-7; no definite D call. The sample consisted of CD4+ or CD8+ T cells sorted from blood, taken in a trial of the OX40 agonist ivuxolimab. The receptor comes from an adult with an advanced solid tumor such as melanoma, head and neck, liver or kidney cancer. CDR3 sequence reads: CASSPRSLVRDEQYF. In DNA form, the CDR3 reads TGTGCCAGCTCTCCTAGGAGTCTTGTCCGAGACGAGCAGTACTTC.